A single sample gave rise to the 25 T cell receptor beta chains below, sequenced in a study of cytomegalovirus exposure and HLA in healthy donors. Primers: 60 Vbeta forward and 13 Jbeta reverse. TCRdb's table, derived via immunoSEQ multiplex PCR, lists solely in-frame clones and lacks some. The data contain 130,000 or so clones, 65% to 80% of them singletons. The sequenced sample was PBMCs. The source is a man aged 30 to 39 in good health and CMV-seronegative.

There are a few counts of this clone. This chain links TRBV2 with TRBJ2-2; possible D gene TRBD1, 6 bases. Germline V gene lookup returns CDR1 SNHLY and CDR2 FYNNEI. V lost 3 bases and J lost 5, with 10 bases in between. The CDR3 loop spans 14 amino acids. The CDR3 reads CASSENGQTGELFF. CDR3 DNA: TGTGCCAGCAGTGAGAACGGACAGACCGGGGAGCTGTTTTTT.

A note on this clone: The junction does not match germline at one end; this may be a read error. The CDR3 loop is CAGSYLSDGELFF. In DNA form, the CDR3 reads TGTGCCGGCAGTTACTTATCAGACGGGGAGCTGTTTTTT. This chain connects TRBV6-6 to TRBJ2-2; no definite D call. The CDR3 extends over 13 amino acids. Germline CDR1 MNHNY, CDR2 SVGAGI (reference sequence).

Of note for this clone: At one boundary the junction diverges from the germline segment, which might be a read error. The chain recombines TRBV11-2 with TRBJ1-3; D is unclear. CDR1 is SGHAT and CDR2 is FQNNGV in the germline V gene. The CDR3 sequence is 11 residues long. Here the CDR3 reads CASRSGTTIYF. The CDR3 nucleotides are TGTGCCAGCAGATCAGGAACCACCATATATTTT.

The CDR3 DNA follows: TGTGCCAGCAGCTTCAGGGGTGGAACTGAAGCTTTCTTT. Protein: CASSFRGGTEAFF. The chain is built from TRBV11-3 and TRBJ1-1; D is perhaps TRBD1 (6 bases). Looked up from germline, CDR1 is SGHNT and CDR2 is YENEEA. Deletions cut 3 bases from V and 5 bases from J, with 10 bases between. The CDR3 is 13 residues long.

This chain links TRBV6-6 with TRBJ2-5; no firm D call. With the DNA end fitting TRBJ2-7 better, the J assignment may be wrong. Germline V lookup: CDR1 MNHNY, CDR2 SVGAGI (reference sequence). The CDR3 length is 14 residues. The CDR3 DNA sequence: TGTGCCAGCAGTTACTCGCTTCCTAACTACGAGCAGTACTTC. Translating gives CASSYSLPNYEQYF.

CDR3 DNA: TGTGCCAGCAGGACAGTCCTGCCAGCGGGCATCCAAGAGACCCAGTACTTC. Its translation: CASRTVLPAGIQETQYF. This chain links TRBV28 with TRBJ2-5; D possibly corresponds to TRBD2 (6 bases). The CDR3 covers 17 residues. Germline values: CDR1 MDHEN, CDR2 SYDVKM. Trimming cost V 6 bases and J 1 base, with 21 bases left between them.

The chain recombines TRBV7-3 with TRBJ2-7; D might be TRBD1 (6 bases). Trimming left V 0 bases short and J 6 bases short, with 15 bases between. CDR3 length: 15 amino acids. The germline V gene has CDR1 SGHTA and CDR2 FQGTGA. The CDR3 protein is CASSLTFVQGGEQYF. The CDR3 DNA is TGTGCCAGCAGCTTAACGTTTGTACAGGGTGGCGAGCAGTACTTC.

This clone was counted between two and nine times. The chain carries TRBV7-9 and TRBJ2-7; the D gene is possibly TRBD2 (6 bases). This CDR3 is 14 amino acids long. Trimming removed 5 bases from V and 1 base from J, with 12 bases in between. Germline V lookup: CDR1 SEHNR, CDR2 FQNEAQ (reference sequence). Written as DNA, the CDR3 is TGTGCCAGCAGCCTCTCGGGGACTTCCTACGAGCAGTACTTC. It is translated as CASSLSGTSYEQYF.

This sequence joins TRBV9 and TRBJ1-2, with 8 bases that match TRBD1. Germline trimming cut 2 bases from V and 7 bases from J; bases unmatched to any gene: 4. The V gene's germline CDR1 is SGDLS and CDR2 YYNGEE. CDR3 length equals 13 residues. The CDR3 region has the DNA TGTGCCAGCAGCGTTGGGACAGGCTCTGGCTACACCTTC. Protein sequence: CASSVGTGSGYTF.

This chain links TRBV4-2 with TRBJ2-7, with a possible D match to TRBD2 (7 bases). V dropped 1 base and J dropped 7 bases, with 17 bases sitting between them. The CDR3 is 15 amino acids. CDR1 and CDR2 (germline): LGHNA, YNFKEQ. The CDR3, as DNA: TGTGCCAGCAGCCAAGGGGAGGGGGGGGCTGGTGAGCAGTACTTC. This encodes CASSQGEGGAGEQYF.

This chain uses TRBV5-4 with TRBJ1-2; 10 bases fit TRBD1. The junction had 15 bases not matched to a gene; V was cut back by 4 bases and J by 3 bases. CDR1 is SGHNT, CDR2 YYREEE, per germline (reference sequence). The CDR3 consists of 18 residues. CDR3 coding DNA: TGTGCCAGCAGCGTGGGACAGGGGATTGGGTCCTCGGACTATGGCTACACCTTC. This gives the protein CASSVGQGIGSSDYGYTF.

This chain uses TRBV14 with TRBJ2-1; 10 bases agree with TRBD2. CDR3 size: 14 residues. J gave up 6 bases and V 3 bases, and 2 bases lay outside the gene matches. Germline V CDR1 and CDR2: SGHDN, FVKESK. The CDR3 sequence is CASSQASGSNEQFF. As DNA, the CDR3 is TGTGCCAGCAGCCAGGCTAGCGGGAGCAATGAGCAGTTCTTC.

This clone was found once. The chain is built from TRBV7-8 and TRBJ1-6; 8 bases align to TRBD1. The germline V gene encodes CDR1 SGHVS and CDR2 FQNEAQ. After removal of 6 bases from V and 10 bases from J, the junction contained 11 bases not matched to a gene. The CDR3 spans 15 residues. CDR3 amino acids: CASRGPGGGGSPLHF. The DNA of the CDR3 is TGTGCCAGCAGGGGGCCAGGGGGCGGGGGATCACCCCTCCACTTT.

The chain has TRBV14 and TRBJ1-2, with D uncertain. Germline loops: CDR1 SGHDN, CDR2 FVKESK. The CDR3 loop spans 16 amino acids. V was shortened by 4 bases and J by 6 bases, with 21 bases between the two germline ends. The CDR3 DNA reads TGTGCCAGCAGCCCCACCCGGAGCGCTCCTTTGGATGGCTACACCTTC. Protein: CASSPTRSAPLDGYTF.

Here the CDR3 reads CASSLTGSYEQYF. The CDR3 DNA reads as TGCGCCAGCAGCTTGACAGGGTCCTACGAGCAGTACTTC. This chain uses TRBV5-1 with TRBJ2-7; D may be TRBD1 (6 bases). The CDR3 runs 13 residues. V lost 1 base to trimming and J lost 1 base, with 6 bases between them. Germline lookup yields CDR1 SGHRS and CDR2 YFSETQ.

DNA for the CDR3: TGTGCCAGCAGTCTATCGGGAACAGGGGCTTGGAATGAGCAGTTCTTC. This sequence encodes CASSLSGTGAWNEQFF. The rearrangement links TRBV6-4 to TRBJ2-1, with TRBD1 identical over 7 bases. The CDR3 totals 16 residues. The V gene end was trimmed by 5 bases and the J gene end by 7 bases; junction bases not matched to a gene: 14. Germline CDR1 is MRHNA and CDR2 is SNTAGT.

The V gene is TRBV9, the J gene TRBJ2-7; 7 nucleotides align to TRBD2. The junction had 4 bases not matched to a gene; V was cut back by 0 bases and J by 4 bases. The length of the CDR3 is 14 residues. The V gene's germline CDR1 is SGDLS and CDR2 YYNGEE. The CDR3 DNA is TGTGCCAGCAGCGTAGACTTCGGGGGGTACGAGCAGTACTTC. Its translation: CASSVDFGGYEQYF.

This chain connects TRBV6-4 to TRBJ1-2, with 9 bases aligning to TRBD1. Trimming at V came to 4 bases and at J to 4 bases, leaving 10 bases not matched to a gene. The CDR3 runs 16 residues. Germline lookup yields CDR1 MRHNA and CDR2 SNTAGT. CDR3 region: CASSASRTGATYGYTF. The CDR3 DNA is TGTGCCAGCAGTGCCTCTAGGACAGGGGCGACCTATGGCTACACCTTC.

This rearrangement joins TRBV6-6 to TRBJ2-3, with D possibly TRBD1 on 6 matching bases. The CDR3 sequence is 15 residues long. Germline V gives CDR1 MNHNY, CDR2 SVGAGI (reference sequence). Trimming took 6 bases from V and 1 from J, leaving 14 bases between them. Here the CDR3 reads CASSFAGTRTDTQYF. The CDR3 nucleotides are TGTGCCAGCAGCTTCGCCGGGACACGCACAGATACGCAGTATTTT.

The CDR3 region has the DNA TGTGCCAGCAGTTCCCCAGGGGGCGATACGCAGTATTTT. Protein product: CASSSPGGDTQYF. This chain uses TRBV28 with TRBJ2-3; TRBD1 matches at 8 bases. The CDR3 length is 13 residues. Looked up from germline, CDR1 is MDHEN and CDR2 is SYDVKM. The V segment lost 4 bases and the J segment 6 bases; nucleotides outside the gene matches: 3.

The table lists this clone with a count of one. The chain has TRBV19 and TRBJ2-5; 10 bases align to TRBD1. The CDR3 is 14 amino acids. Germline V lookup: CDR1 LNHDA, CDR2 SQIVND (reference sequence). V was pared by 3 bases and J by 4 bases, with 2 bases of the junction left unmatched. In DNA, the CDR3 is TGTGCCAGTAGTATTGGGGACAGGGGAGAGACCCAGTACTTC. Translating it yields CASSIGDRGETQYF.

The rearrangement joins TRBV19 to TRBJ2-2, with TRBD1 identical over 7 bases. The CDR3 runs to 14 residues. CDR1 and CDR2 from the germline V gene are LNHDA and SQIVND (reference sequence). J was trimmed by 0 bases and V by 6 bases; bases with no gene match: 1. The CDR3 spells CASRQGPNTGELFF. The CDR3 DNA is TGTGCCAGTAGACAGGGGCCGAACACCGGGGAGCTGTTTTTT.

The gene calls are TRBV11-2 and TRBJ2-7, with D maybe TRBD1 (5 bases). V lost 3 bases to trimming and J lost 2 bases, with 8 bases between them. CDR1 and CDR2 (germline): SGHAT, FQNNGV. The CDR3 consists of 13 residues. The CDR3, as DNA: TGTGCCAGCAGCTTTAGCAGGGCCTACGAGCAGTACTTC. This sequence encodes CASSFSRAYEQYF.

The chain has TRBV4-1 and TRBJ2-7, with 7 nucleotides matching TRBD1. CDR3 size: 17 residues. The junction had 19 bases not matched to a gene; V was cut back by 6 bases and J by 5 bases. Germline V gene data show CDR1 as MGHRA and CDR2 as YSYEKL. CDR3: CASSPPEPTGFVHEQYF. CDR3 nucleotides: TGCGCCAGCAGTCCCCCCGAGCCGACAGGGTTTGTACACGAGCAGTACTTC.

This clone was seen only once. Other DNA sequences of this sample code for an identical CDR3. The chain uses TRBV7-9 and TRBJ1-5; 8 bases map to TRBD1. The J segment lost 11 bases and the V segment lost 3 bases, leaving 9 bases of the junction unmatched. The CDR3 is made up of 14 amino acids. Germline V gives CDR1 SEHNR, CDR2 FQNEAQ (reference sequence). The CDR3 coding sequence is TGTGCCAGCAGCTTCTCGACAGGGGCCCAGGCCCAGCATTTT. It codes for CASSFSTGAQAQHF.